This is a list of T cell receptor beta chains from one sample in a study of OX40 agonist ivuxolimab in advanced cancers. Sequenced by immunoSEQ multiplex PCR; TCRdb stores in-frame clones only, minus some. The sample consists of tens of thousands of clones, 85% to 95% of them appearing once. The specimen comprised CD4+ or CD8+ T cells sorted from blood, sampled in a trial of the OX40 agonist ivuxolimab. The origin of the receptors is an adult with an advanced solid tumor such as melanoma, head and neck, liver or kidney cancer. The CDR3 runs from the conserved cysteine through the conserved F or W. D genes are given only for firm matches. A clone size is listed for some rows: how often the clone was seen (once, few, many), or a class if it is expanded.

clone size	V gene	CDR3 length	J gene	D gene	CDR3 DNA	CDR3 protein
-	TRBV4-1	17	TRBJ1-5	TRBD1	TGCGCCAGCAGCCAAGTGTCAGGGGGCAATAGCAATCAGCCCCAGCATTTT	CASSQVSGGNSNQPQHF
-	TRBV15	17	TRBJ2-7	-	TGTGCCACCAGCAGAGCTGTGGGTCTGACGGGTAGCGACGAGCAGTACTTC	CATSRAVGLTGSDEQYF
-	TRBV4-1	14	TRBJ2-7	TRBD2	TGCGCCAGCAGCGGAGCGGGAGGACTCCACGAGCAGTACTTC	CASSGAGGLHEQYF
-	TRBV7-9	14	TRBJ1-2	TRBD1	TGTGCCAGCAGTTCCTCCGGGACAGTTTATGGCTACACCTTC	CASSSSGTVYGYTF
once	TRBV5-5	15	TRBJ2-1	TRBD1	TGTGCCAGCAGCGCCGGGACAGGGTTTGCGAATGAGCAGTTCTTC	CASSAGTGFANEQFF
-	TRBV27	14	TRBJ1-4	TRBD1	TGTGCCAGCAGTCCCGACAGGGGTTGGGAAAAACTGTTTTTT	CASSPDRGWEKLFF
-	TRBV18	15	TRBJ2-4	-	TGTGCCAGCTCATCTGAGTACGGGGATGGGGACATTCAGTACTTC	CASSSEYGDGDIQYF
-	TRBV2	14	TRBJ1-6	TRBD1	TGTGCCAGCAGTGGGACAGGGGGCGAATCACCCCTCCACTTT	CASSGTGGESPLHF
-	TRBV5-6	14	TRBJ2-7	TRBD2	TGTGCCAGCACCCCCAGGCGGGGGGGCTGGGAGCAGTACTTC	CASTPRRGGWEQYF
-	TRBV7-7	12	TRBJ1-2	-	TGTGCTAGCAGCTCCCCCCTACGCGGCTACACCTTC	CASSSPLRGYTF
few	TRBV7-8	15	TRBJ1-2	-	TGTGCCAGCAGCGCCCGAGGAGGACCTAACTATGGCTACACCTTC	CASSARGGPNYGYTF
-	TRBV6-5	15	TRBJ2-3	-	TGTGCCAGCAGTTCCTACTCTAGCGTTGGAGATACGCAGTATTTT	CASSSYSSVGDTQYF
-	TRBV9	11	TRBJ1-2	-	TGTGCCAGCAGCGCCTACTATGGCTACACCTTC	CASSAYYGYTF
-	TRBV29-1	15	TRBJ2-5	-	TGCAGCGTTGAGCCTCCCACCCCAGGGCCAGAGACCCAGTACTTC	CSVEPPTPGPETQYF
-	TRBV10-3	11	TRBJ1-2	-	TGTGCCAACCGGCGTCCAGGGCTCTACACCTTC	CANRRPGLYTF
-	TRBV5-5	16	TRBJ2-2	TRBD1	TGTGCCAGCAGCCACCAAGGACAGGCTCCCACCGGGGAGCTGTTTTTT	CASSHQGQAPTGELFF
-	TRBV7-9	14	TRBJ1-5	TRBD1	TGTGCCAGCAGCTCTCGCCAGGGGGGTCAGCCCCAGCATTTT	CASSSRQGGQPQHF
-	TRBV27	13	TRBJ2-7	-	TGTGCCAGCAGTTTAGGGGTTAACTACGAGCAGTACTTC	CASSLGVNYEQYF
-	TRBV6-6	14	TRBJ1-5	-	TGTGCCAGCAGTCACAGGTATAGCAATCAGCCCCAGCATTTT	CASSHRYSNQPQHF
-	TRBV4-3	17	TRBJ2-3	-	TGCGCCAGCAGCCAAGATGACGGGGCTAGTCAGGCAGATACGCAGTATTTT	CASSQDDGASQADTQYF
few	TRBV30	15	TRBJ1-1	-	TGTGCCTGGATCTTCGGAGGGGTGGCGAACACTGAAGCTTTCTTT	CAWIFGGVANTEAFF
-	TRBV20-1	11	TRBJ2-1	-	TGCAGTGCCCATAGCGTGGGTGAGCAGTTCTTC	CSAHSVGEQFF
once	TRBV18	17	TRBJ2-2	-	TGTGCCAGCTCACCGGTCCTGCAGGGCGAGAGGCCCGGGGAGCTGTTTTTT	CASSPVLQGERPGELFF
-	TRBV15	16	TRBJ2-1	-	TGTGCCACCAGCAGAGGTGGTCCAAAAAGTCACAATGAGCAGTTCTTC	CATSRGGPKSHNEQFF
few	TRBV5-6	17	TRBJ2-6	TRBD1	TGTGCCAGCACCTCGACAGGGGTCGGCTCTGGGGCCAACGTCCTGACTTTC	CASTSTGVGSGANVLTF
-	TRBV2	13	TRBJ2-7	TRBD2	TGTGCCAGGGGCGGGAGCGTCCGGGACGAGCAGTACTTC	CARGGSVRDEQYF
-	TRBV7-6	14	TRBJ2-7	TRBD2	TGTGCCAGCAGCTTAAGACCAGCGGGGGACGAGCAGTACTTC	CASSLRPAGDEQYF
few	TRBV6-1	13	TRBJ1-1	-	TGTGCCAGCAGTGAATACGGTGGCACTGAAGCTTTCTTT	CASSEYGGTEAFF
few	TRBV5-4	15	TRBJ2-3	TRBD1	TGTGCCAGCAGCTCCCGGGACAGGGATGCAGATACGCAGTATTTT	CASSSRDRDADTQYF
-	TRBV27	13	TRBJ1-6	-	TGTGCCAGCAGTTCTGGGGCAGGCTCACCCCTCCACTTT	CASSSGAGSPLHF
once	TRBV15	14	TRBJ1-5	-	TGTGCCACCAGCAGGGATGGGGGGGCGGGGCCCCAGCATTTT	CATSRDGGAGPQHF
once	TRBV7-2	14	TRBJ2-3	-	TGTGCCAGCAGCTTAGCTCTAGCCCCAGATACGCAGTATTTT	CASSLALAPDTQYF
-	TRBV5-8	16	TRBJ2-3	-	TGTGCCAGCAGCCCCACGGAGCGCACCAAACCAGATACGCAGTATTTT	CASSPTERTKPDTQYF
-	TRBV29-1	13	TRBJ2-6	-	TGCAGCGTTAGCGATTCTGGGGCCAACGTCCTGACTTTC	CSVSDSGANVLTF
-	TRBV27	15	TRBJ2-7	-	TGTGCCAGCAGAGACCAGGGGCGAACGACCTACGAGCAGTACTTC	CASRDQGRTTYEQYF
-	TRBV7-8	12	TRBJ2-7	-	TGTGCCAGCAGCCTAGGGTGGAGGGAGCAGTACTTC	CASSLGWREQYF
-	TRBV10-1	13	TRBJ2-3	-	TGCGCCAGCAGTTCCCTACGGACAGATACGCAGTATTTT	CASSSLRTDTQYF
-	TRBV4-3	19	TRBJ2-1	TRBD2	TGCGCCAGCAGCCAAGATTGGAGCGGGGGTCGGTCAAGCTACAATGAGCAGTTCTTC	CASSQDWSGGRSSYNEQFF
once	TRBV4-1	19	TRBJ1-3	-	TGCGCCAGCAGCCAAGAAGGGTTCCGAACAGGGAGCTCTGGAAACACCATATATTTT	CASSQEGFRTGSSGNTIYF
-	TRBV4-1	14	TRBJ1-1	TRBD1	TGCGCCAGCAGCCAAGACAGGGGGGGGACTGAAGCTTTCTTT	CASSQDRGGTEAFF
-	TRBV23-1	17	TRBJ1-2	TRBD1	TGCGCCAGCAGTCAGCCCCGGGGCTGGACAGGAGCCTATGGCTACACCTTC	CASSQPRGWTGAYGYTF
-	TRBV27	15	TRBJ1-4	TRBD1	TGTGCCAGCAGTACGACGACAGGGCGCAGGGAAAAACTGTTTTTT	CASSTTTGRREKLFF
-	TRBV5-4	18	TRBJ1-1	TRBD1	TGTGCCAGCAGCAGACCCGGGACAGGGGGCCGCCCGCTGCCTGAAGCTTTCTTT	CASSRPGTGGRPLPEAFF
-	TRBV4-3	16	TRBJ2-1	TRBD2	TGCGCCAGCAGCCAAGATCCCAGCGGGACCTACAATGAGCAGTTCTTC	CASSQDPSGTYNEQFF
-	TRBV5-6	14	TRBJ2-7	-	TGTGCCAGCAGCCATTCTGGGGCGATTCCCGAGCAGTACTTC	CASSHSGAIPEQYF
-	TRBV7-8	16	TRBJ2-3	-	TGTGCCAGCAGCCCTCGAATGGGGACTAGCACAGATACGCAGTATTTT	CASSPRMGTSTDTQYF
-	TRBV5-4	16	TRBJ2-2	-	TGTGCCAGCAGCTCCTACGGGGGCGCTAACACCGGGGAGCTGTTTTTT	CASSSYGGANTGELFF
few	TRBV4-2	14	TRBJ1-1	-	TGTGCCAGCAGCCACGGAGAGGGAGGCACTGAAGCTTTCTTT	CASSHGEGGTEAFF
once	TRBV2	14	TRBJ1-6	-	TGTGCCAGCAGTGCGTCCAGGGATAATTCACCCCTCCACTTT	CASSASRDNSPLHF
-	TRBV15	14	TRBJ1-1	-	TGTGCCACCAGCAGCCTCTTAGGTTACACTGAAGCTTTCTTT	CATSSLLGYTEAFF
-	TRBV6-5	15	TRBJ1-6	TRBD1	TGTGCCAGCAGTCATCAGGGGGCCATGGGGTCACCCCTCCACTTT	CASSHQGAMGSPLHF